This T cell receptor (beta chain) was obtained from a study of identical twins. Germline CDR1 and CDR2: SGDLS and YYNGEE. The CDR3 has 14 residues. Trimming took 2 bases from V and 4 from J; bases not matched to a gene: 2. In regard to this clonotype: Its antigen is as yet unknown.

Points from the study as a whole: Insertions were fewer in abundant cord blood beta clonotypes, whereas memory repertoires showed none of this pattern.

TCRdb re-derived calls from the 5' RACE reads in MiXCR, one entry per CDR3 protein. Found here are roughly 630,000 distinct CDR3 sequences, 7% to 7.5% of them singletons; the top ten hold approximately 1.5%. The donor group consisted entirely of healthy Caucasians. These records were also assigned to another study, of yellow fever vaccine responses in identical twins.

The chain employs TRBV9 and TRBJ2-2, with 7 bases fitting TRBD1. Sequenced: PBMCs. The receptor was derived from a woman between 18 and 30 years old in good health. The CDR3 region is CASSVPGGTGELFF. DNA for the CDR3: TGTGCCAGCAGCGTCCCAGGGGGCACCGGGGAGCTGTTTTTT.